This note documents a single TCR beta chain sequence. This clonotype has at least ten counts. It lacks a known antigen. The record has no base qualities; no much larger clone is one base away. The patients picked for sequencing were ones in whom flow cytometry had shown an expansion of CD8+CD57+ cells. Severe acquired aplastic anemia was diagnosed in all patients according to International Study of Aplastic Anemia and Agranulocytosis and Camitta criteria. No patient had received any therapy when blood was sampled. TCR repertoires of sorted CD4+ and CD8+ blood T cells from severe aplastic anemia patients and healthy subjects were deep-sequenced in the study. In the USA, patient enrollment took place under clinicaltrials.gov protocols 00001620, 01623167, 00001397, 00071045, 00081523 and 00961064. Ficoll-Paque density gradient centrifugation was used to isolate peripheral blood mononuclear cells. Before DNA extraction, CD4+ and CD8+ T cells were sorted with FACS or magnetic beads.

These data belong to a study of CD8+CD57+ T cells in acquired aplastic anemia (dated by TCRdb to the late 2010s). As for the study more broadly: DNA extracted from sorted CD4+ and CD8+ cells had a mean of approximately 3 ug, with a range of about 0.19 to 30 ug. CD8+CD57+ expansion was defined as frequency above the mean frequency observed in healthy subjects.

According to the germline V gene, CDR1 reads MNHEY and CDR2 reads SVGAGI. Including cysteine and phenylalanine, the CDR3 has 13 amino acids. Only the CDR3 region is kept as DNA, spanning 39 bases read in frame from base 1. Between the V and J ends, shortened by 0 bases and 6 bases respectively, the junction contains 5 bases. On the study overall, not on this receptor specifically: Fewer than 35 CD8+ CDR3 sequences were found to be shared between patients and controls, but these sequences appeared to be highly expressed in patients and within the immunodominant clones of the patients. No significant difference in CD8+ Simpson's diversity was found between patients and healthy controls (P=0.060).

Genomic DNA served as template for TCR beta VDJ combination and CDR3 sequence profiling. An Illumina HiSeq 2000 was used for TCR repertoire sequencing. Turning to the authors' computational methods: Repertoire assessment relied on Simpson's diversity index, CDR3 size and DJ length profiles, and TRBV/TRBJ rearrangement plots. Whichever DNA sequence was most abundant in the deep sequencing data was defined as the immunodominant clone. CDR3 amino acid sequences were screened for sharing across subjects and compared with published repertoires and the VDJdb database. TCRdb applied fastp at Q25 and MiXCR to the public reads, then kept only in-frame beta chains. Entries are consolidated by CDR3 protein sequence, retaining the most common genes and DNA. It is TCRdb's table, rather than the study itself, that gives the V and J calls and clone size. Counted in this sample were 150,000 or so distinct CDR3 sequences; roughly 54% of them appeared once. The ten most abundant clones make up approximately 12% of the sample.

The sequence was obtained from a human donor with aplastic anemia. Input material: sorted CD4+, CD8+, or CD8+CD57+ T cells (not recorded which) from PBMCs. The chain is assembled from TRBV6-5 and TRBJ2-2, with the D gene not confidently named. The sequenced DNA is TGTGCCAGCAGTTACTCGGCTGCCGGGGAGCTGTTTTTT. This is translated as CASSYSAAGELFF.